This T cell receptor (beta chain) was sequenced for a study of blood T cell repertoires in COVID-19. CDR1 and CDR2 (germline): SGHTS, YDEGEE. The trim removed 7 bases at V and 2 bases at J, leaving 8 bases unmatched. The CDR3 length is 15 residues. This study enrolled people aged 18 to 89 from about two dozen US geographic areas. Cohort 3 recovery required two negative PCRs, clearance, or symptom resolution. Per the original methods: Amplification of reference gene primers was used by the study to estimate nucleated cell counts. Data came from immunoSEQ multiplex PCR; TCRdb stores just in-frame clones and leaves some out. Clonal size and the V and J genes are those of that table, whereas D and trimming came from the DNA. The table lists approximately 280,000 clones, approximately 88% of them singletons.

The clonotype was recovered from a woman between 40 and 55 years old who had recovered from COVID-19. This chain joins TRBV5-8 and TRBJ2-5, with TRBD1 identical over 10 bases. Sequencing input: PBMCs or T cells enriched from blood (not recorded which). The CDR3 is CASARGDRGQETQYF. In DNA, the CDR3 is TGTGCCAGCGCCCGAGGGGACAGGGGACAAGAGACCCAGTACTTC.